This note documents a single TCR beta chain sequence. The CDR3 is 15 amino acids. V shed 4 bases, J shed 10 bases, and the junction held 9 bases outside the gene matches. The germline V gene has CDR1 MNHNS and CDR2 SASEGT. The protocol was immunoSEQ multiplex PCR, while the TCRdb copy is restricted to in-frame clones and leaves out a portion. The data contain under 200,000 clones, more than 70% of them singletons. This sample is drawn from a study of blood T cell repertoires in COVID-19. The chain links TRBV6-1 to TRBJ2-1, with 11 bases that match TRBD2. Sequencing was done on a sample of peripheral blood. The receptor was derived from a young man with active or convalescent COVID-19. The CDR3 bases are TGTGCCAGCAGTGCCACTAGCGGGAGTGGTTTCGAGCAGTTCTTC. As protein: CASSATSGSGFEQFF.